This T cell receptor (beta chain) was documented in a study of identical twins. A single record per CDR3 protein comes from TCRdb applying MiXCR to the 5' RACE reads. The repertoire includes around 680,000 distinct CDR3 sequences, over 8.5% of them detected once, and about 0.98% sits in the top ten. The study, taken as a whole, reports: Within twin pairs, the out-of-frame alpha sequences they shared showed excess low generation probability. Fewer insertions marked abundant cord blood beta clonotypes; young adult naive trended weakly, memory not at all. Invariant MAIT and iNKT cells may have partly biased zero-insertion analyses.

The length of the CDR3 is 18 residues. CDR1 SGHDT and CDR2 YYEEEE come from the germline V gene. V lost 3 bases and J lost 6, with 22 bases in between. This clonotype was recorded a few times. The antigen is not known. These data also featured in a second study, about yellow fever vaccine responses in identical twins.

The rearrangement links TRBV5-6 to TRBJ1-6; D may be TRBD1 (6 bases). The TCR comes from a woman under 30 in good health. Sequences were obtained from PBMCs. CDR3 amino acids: CASSSPRDRPFVNSPLHF. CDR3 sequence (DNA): TGTGCCAGCAGCTCCCCGCGAGACAGGCCCTTCGTTAATTCACCCCTCCACTTT.